A single TCR beta chain is shown here with its context. The antigen remains unidentified. The V end lost 2 bases, the J end lost 0 bases, and 19 bases lay between the germline ends. Germline-derived CDR1 and CDR2 are KGHSH and LQKENI. This CDR3 region has 18 residues. This sample is part of a study of shared clonotypes between healthy human individuals. Study results and caveats: Few donors limited the genetic and exposure-history diversity represented. Deeper or shallower sequencing was expected to change how clonotypes are shared among donors.

Replicate sorted-subset PCRs were loaded with roughly 200 ng DNA, 25,000 to 30,000 T cell genomes. Measured with immunoSEQ multiplex PCR; TCRdb has only the in-frame clones, and not every one. The sample consists of hundreds of thousands of clones, 74% of them appearing once. Sequencing was carried out using memory CD4+ T cells sorted from blood. Noted subset: CD45RA-negative fraction. The source is a man aged 30-40 years in good health. The chain employs TRBV18 and TRBJ1-1, with D possibly being TRBD1 (5 bases). This CDR3 reads CASSPKRSGGVMNTEAFF. The CDR3 nucleotides are TGTGCCAGCTCACCAAAAAGGAGCGGGGGGGTCATGAACACTGAAGCTTTCTTT. Variable domain in full (rest from reference TRBV18 and TRBJ1-1): NAGVMQNPRHLVRRRGQEARLRCSPMKGHSHVYWYRQLPEEGLKFMVYLQKENIIDESGMPKERFSAEFPKEGPSILRIQQVVRGDSAAYFCASSPKRSGGVMNTEAFFGQGTRLTVV.